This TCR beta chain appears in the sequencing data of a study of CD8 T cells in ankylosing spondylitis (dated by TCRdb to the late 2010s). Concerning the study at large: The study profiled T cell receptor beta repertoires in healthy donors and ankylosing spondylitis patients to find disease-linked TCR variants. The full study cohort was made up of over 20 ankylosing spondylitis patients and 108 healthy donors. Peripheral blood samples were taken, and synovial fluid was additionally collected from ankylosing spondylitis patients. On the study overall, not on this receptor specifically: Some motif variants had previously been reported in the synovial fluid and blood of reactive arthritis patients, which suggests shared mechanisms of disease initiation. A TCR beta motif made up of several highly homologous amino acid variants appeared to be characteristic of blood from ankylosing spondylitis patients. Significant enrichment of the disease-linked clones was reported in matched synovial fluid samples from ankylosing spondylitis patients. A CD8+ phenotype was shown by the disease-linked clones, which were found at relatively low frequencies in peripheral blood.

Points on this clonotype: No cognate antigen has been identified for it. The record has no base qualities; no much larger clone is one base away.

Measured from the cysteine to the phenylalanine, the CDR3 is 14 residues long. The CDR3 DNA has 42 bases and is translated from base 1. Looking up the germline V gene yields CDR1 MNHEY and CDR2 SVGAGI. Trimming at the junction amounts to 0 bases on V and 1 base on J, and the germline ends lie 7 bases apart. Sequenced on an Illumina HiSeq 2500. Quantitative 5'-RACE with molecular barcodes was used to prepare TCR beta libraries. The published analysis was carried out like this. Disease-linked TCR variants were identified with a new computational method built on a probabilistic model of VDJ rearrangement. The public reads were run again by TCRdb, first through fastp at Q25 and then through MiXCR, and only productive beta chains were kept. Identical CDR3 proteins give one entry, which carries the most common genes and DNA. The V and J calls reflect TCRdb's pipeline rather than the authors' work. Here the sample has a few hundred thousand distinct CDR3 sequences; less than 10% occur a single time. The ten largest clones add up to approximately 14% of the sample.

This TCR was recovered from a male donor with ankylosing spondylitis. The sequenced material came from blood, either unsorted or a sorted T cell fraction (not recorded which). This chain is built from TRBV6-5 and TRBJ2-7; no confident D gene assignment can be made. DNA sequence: TGTGCCAGCAGTTACTCCCCGGATTCCTACGAGCAGTACTTC. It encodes CASSYSPDSYEQYF.